The following is a T cell receptor (beta chain) sequence with its context. Its antigen is unidentified. This record belongs to a study of radiotherapy plus CTLA-4 blockade in lung cancer. Study in general: Disease control reached under 35%, with objective responses in roughly 17%. Broader study findings: Peripheral blood showed expansion of tumor-derived TCR clones after radiotherapy and ipilimumab. The best prediction of response reportedly came from early blood T cell clone dynamics, with interferon-beta.

Ipilimumab-mediated CTLA-4 blockade plus focal radiation was given to patients having chemo-refractory metastatic non-small-cell lung cancer. Profiled with immunoSEQ multiplex PCR; TCRdb holds only in-frame clones, not every one. The table shows around 56,000 clones, with over 75% occurring only once. The V end lost 4 bases, the J end lost 0 bases, and 6 bases lay between the germline ends. The germline CDR1 and CDR2 sequences are MGHRA and YSYEKL. CDR3 length equals 13 residues. The chain recombines TRBV4-1 with TRBJ1-1, with D hard to call. The sequencing here drew on peripheral blood, taken from a patient treated with radiotherapy plus ipilimumab. This sequence originates from a human donor with non-small cell lung cancer who had a complete response to radiotherapy plus ipilimumab. The DNA for the CDR3 is TGCGCCAGCAGCCTTCGTATGAACACTGAAGCTTTCTTT. Translation: CASSLRMNTEAFF.